The clone carrying this T cell receptor (beta chain) was counted ten times or more. A CD8+CD4-CCR7+CD45RA+ phenotype served as the sorting definition for naive CD8 T cells. This specimen belongs to a study of molecular identifiers for immune sequencing clone quantification. For the study at large: With replicates, the RNA of about 20,000 or 100,000 naive CD8 cells was split five ways and four were sequenced.

In preparing bulk TCR libraries, previously described methods and listed TCR primers were used. Each CDR3 protein gets one entry after TCRdb re-called the PCR reads with MiXCR. The data show 75,000 to 100,000 distinct CDR3 sequences, around 17% seen once. Germline lookup yields CDR1 MGHRA and CDR2 YSYEKL. Trimming cost V 0 bases and J 3 bases, with 12 bases left between them. The CDR3 sequence is 15 residues long. The sequenced material came from naive CD8+ T cells from blood, with Jurkat cell RNA spiked in. The sample's subset: FACS-sorted CD8+CD4-CCR7+CD45RA+ naive T cells. This sequence was found in a human donor in good health. Some libraries in this study had Jurkat cell RNA spiked in. This chain uses TRBV4-1 with TRBJ2-7, with a weak D call TRBD1 (5 bases). This CDR3 reads CASSQEGQGYYEQYF. CDR3 bases: TGCGCCAGCAGCCAAGAAGGGCAGGGATACTACGAGCAGTACTTC.